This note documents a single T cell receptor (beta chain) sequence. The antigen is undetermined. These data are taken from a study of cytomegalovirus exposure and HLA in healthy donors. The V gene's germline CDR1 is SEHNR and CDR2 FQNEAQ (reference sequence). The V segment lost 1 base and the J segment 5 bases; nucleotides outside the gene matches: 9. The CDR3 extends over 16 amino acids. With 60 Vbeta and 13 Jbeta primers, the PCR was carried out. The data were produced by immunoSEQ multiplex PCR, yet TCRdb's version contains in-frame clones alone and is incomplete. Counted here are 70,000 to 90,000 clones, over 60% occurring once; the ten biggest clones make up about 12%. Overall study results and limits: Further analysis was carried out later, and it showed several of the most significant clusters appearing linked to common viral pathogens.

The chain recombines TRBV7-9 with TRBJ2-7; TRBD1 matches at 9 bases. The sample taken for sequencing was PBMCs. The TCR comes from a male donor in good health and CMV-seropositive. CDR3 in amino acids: CASSLESGTGLDEQYF. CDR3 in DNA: TGTGCCAGCAGCTTAGAATCCGGGACAGGGTTGGACGAGCAGTACTTC. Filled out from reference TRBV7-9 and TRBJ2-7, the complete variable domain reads DTGVSQNPRHKITKRGQNVTFRCDPISEHNRLYWYRQTLGQGPEFLTYFQNEAQLEKSRLLSDRFSAERPKGSFSTLEIQRTEQGDSAMYLCASSLESGTGLDEQYFGPGTRLTVT.